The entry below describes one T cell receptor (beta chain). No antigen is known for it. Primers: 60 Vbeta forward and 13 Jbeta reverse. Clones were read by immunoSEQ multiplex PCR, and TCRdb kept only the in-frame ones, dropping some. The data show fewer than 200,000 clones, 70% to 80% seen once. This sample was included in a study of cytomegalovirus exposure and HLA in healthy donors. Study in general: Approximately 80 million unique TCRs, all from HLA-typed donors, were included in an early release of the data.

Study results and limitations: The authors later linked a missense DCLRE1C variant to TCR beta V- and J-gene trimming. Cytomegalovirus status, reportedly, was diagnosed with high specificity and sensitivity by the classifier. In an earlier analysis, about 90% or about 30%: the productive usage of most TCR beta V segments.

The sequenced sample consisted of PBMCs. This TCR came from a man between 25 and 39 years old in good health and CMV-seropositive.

In nucleotides, the CDR3 is TGCGCCAGCAGCGTCGGACAGATTTCCTACGAGCAGTACTTC. It specifies CASSVGQISYEQYF. The chain combines TRBV5-1 with TRBJ2-7, with D perhaps TRBD1 (6 bases). CDR1 is SGHRS, CDR2 YFSETQ, per germline. The V and J ends lost 4 bases and 1 base respectively, with 12 bases between them. The CDR3 consists of 14 residues. The full variable domain, in which reference TRBV5-1 and TRBJ2-7 provide the parts outside the CDR3, is KAGVTQTPRYLIKTRGQQVTLSCSPISGHRSVSWYQQTPGQGLQFLFEYFSETQRNKGNFPGRFSGRQFSNSRSEMNVSTLELGDSALYLCASSVGQISYEQYFGPGTRLTVT.